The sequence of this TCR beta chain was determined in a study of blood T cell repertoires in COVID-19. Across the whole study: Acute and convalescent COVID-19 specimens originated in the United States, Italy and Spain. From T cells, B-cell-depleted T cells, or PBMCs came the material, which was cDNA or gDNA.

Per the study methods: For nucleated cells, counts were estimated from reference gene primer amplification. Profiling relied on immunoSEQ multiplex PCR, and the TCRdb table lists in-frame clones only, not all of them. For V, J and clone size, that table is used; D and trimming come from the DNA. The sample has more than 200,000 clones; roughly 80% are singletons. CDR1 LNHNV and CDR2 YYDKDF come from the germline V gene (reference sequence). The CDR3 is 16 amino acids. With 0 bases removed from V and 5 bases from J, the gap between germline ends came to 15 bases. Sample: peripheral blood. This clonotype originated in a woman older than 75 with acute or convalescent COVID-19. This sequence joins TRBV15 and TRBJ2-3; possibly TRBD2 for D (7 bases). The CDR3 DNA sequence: TGTGCCACCAGCAGAGATATTCGGGGGGCTGGAGATACGCAGTATTTT. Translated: CATSRDIRGAGDTQYF. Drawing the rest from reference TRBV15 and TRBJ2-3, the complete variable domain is DAMVIQNPRYQVTQFGKPVTLSCSQTLNHNVMYWYQQKSSQAPKLLFHYYDKDFNNEADTPDNFQSRRPNTSFCFLDIRSPGLGDTAMYLCATSRDIRGAGDTQYFGPGTRLTVL.